This T cell receptor (beta chain) originates from a study of CD8 T cells in Susac syndrome. Trimming left V 0 bases short and J 10 bases short, with 13 bases between. The CDR3 has 15 amino acids. Per the germline V gene, CDR1 is LGHNA and CDR2 is YSLEER. Random hexamers were used to reverse transcribe an amount of roughly 0.5 to 1 ug RNA. The amplification used immunoSEQ multiplex PCR on TCR beta CDR3; it spanned 54 Vbeta and 13 Jbeta. TCRdb re-called the immunoSEQ multiplex PCR reads with MiXCR, one entry per CDR3 protein. The repertoire has around 180,000 distinct CDR3 sequences, approximately 94% of them found once; the top ten carry approximately 0.09%.

The rearrangement uses TRBV4-3 and TRBJ1-6; TRBD1 is a possible D gene (5 bases). The TCR sequence derives from a human donor with multiple sclerosis. The sample taken for sequencing was CD4+ T cells from PBMCs. The CDR3 here is CASSQDGQGKSPLHF. As DNA, the CDR3 is TGCGCCAGCAGCCAAGACGGGCAGGGAAAGTCACCCCTCCACTTT.